These 27 T cell receptor beta chains originate from one sample sequenced in a study of cytomegalovirus exposure and HLA in healthy donors. 13 Jbeta primers and 60 Vbeta primers were used for the PCR. Sequencing used immunoSEQ multiplex PCR; TCRdb keeps in-frame clones, though not all of them. The sample carries 200,000 to 300,000 clones, roughly 86% recorded once. The sequencing sample was made of PBMCs. The origin of the receptors is a woman between 40 and 50 years old in good health and CMV-seropositive.

The chain joins TRBV9 to TRBJ2-7; TRBD1 matches at 10 bases. V gave up 0 bases and J gave up 9 bases; unmatched junction bases: 3. This CDR3 contains 13 residues. In germline, CDR1 is SGDLS, CDR2 YYNGEE. CDR3 nucleotides: TGTGCCAGCAGCGTAGCCCGGACAGGGGGGCAGTACTTC. Its translation is CASSVARTGGQYF.

This clone was found a few times. The chain uses TRBV19 and TRBJ2-2; 9 bases fit TRBD1. Germline loops: CDR1 LNHDA, CDR2 SQIVND (reference sequence). This CDR3 region has 16 residues. The ends lost 5 bases at V and 4 bases at J; junction bases unmatched: 8. The CDR3: CASSPGTGLSTGELFF. CDR3 sequence (DNA): TGTGCCAGTAGTCCTGGGACAGGGTTGAGCACCGGGGAGCTGTTTTTT.

In its sample, this clone was seen once. The chain has TRBV10-3 and TRBJ2-5, with 10 bases that match TRBD1. The J call may not be correct, given that the DNA end is closer to TRBJ2-7. Germline-derived CDR1 and CDR2 are ENHRY and SYGVKD. The CDR3 is 14 residues long. The CDR3 loop reads CAISHDRGLGEQYF. The CDR3 DNA reads TGTGCCATCAGCCATGACAGGGGGCTTGGCGAGCAGTACTTC.

As to this clone: The junction and the germline gene differ at one end; a read error may be behind it. V gene TRBV6-6 combines with J gene TRBJ2-7; 10 bases map to TRBD1. The CDR3 is 16 amino acids. Germline values: CDR1 MNHNY, CDR2 SVGAGI (reference sequence). The CDR3 region has the DNA TGTGCCAGCAGAAGGGGGGGACAGGGGAAATACTACGGGCAGTACTTC. Its translation: CASRRGGQGKYYGQYF.

The rearrangement uses TRBV12-5 and TRBJ2-3, with TRBD2 as a possible D gene (6 bases). The CDR3 sequence is 19 residues long. CDR1 LGHNT and CDR2 FRNRAP come from the germline V gene. V was clipped by 0 bases and J by 2 bases, with 21 bases between them. The CDR3 reads CASGLVVKTLEGPTDTQYF. CDR3 coding DNA: TGTGCTAGTGGTTTGGTAGTAAAAACGTTGGAGGGGCCCACAGATACGCAGTATTTT.

The chain carries TRBV5-1 and TRBJ1-4, with 11 bases lining up with TRBD1. CDR1 is SGHRS and CDR2 is YFSETQ in the germline V gene. This CDR3 comprises 14 residues. The trim removed 5 bases at V and 9 bases at J, leaving 6 bases unmatched. The DNA of the CDR3 is TGCGCCAGCAGACGGGACAGGGGGATGCAAAAACTGTTTTTT. Translation: CASRRDRGMQKLFF.

In this sample, this clone turned up once. The chain recombines TRBV29-1 with TRBJ1-2; D not resolved. The V end was cut by 3 bases, the J end by 2 bases, with 7 bases between. The V gene's germline CDR1 is SQVTM and CDR2 ANQGSEA. This CDR3 contains 12 residues. The chain's CDR3 is CSVEERNYGYTF. The CDR3, as DNA: TGCAGCGTTGAGGAGCGAAACTATGGCTACACCTTC.

The rearrangement uses TRBV27 and TRBJ1-3; TRBD1 matches 8 bases. The CDR3 covers 15 residues. J gave up 3 bases and V 2 bases, and 3 bases lay outside the gene matches. The germline CDR1 and CDR2 sequences are MNHEY and SMNVEV (reference sequence). CDR3: CASSLTGGGGNTIYF. CDR3 bases: TGTGCCAGCAGTTTAACAGGGGGAGGTGGAAACACCATATATTTT.

This clone was recorded once. This rearrangement joins TRBV7-8 to TRBJ2-1, with TRBD2 identical over 9 bases. The CDR3 has 17 amino acids. The germline V gene encodes CDR1 SGHVS and CDR2 FQNEAQ. J gave up 1 base and V 2 bases, and 6 bases lay outside the gene matches. The CDR3 coding sequence is TGTGCCAGCAGCTTAACCGGGACTAGCACTTCCTACAATGAGCAGTTCTTC. Its translation is CASSLTGTSTSYNEQFF. Using reference TRBV7-8 and TRBJ2-1 for the parts outside the CDR3, the full variable domain is GAGVSQSPRYKVAKRGQDVALRCDPISGHVSLFWYQQALGQGPEFLTYFQNEAQLDKSGLPSDRFFAERPEGSVSTLKIQRTQQEDSAVYLCASSLTGTSTSYNEQFFGPGTRLTVL.

The rearrangement uses TRBV18 and TRBJ2-3; 7 bases line up with TRBD1. V was clipped by 3 bases and J by 2 bases; unmatched bases: 5. The CDR3 sequence is 15 residues long. Germline V gene data show CDR1 as KGHSH and CDR2 as LQKENI. CDR3 in amino acids: CASSPRQGYTDTQYF. The CDR3 nucleotides read TGTGCCAGCTCACCCCGACAGGGCTACACAGATACGCAGTATTTT.

The chain joins TRBV6-5 to TRBJ2-7, with D possibly TRBD1 on 6 matching bases. Germline CDR1 is MNHEY and CDR2 is SVGAGI. The CDR3 is 14 residues long. V was shortened by 2 bases and J by 2 bases, with 10 bases between the two germline ends. The CDR3 region is CASSYAGEAYEQYF. The DNA for the CDR3 is TGTGCCAGCAGTTACGCAGGGGAAGCCTACGAGCAGTACTTC.

This clone was recorded a few times. The chain has TRBV10-2 and TRBJ1-1; TRBD1 matches at 11 bases. J lost 1 base, V lost 6 bases, and 1 base had no gene match. CDR1 is WSHSY, CDR2 SAAADI, per germline. The CDR3 contains 14 residues. Here the CDR3 reads CASRGTGGNTEAFF. The CDR3 DNA reads as TGCGCCAGCAGAGGGACAGGGGGGAACACTGAAGCTTTCTTT.

This chain uses TRBV9 with TRBJ2-7; TRBD2 might be the D (5 bases). CDR1 is SGDLS and CDR2 is YYNGEE in the germline V gene. This CDR3 has 15 residues. With 4 bases removed from V and 4 bases from J, the gap between germline ends came to 18 bases. This chain's CDR3 is CASSPLPVLDYEQYF. CDR3 nucleotide sequence: TGTGCCAGCAGCCCCCTCCCGGTACTAGATTACGAGCAGTACTTC.

The J gene is TRBJ2-5, the V gene TRBV28; D possibly corresponds to TRBD2 (5 bases). With 3 bases removed from V and 5 bases from J, the gap between germline ends came to 13 bases. CDR1 and CDR2 (germline): MDHEN, SYDVKM. This CDR3 has 14 amino acids. The CDR3 DNA reads TGTGCCAGCAGTTTGGACGGGGTTAAGGAGACCCAGTACTTC. Residues: CASSLDGVKETQYF.

In this sample, this clone turned up once. This rearrangement joins TRBV7-9 to TRBJ1-5; the match to TRBD1 covers 8 bases. Germline V gene lookup returns CDR1 SEHNR and CDR2 FQNEAQ (reference sequence). The CDR3 totals 15 residues. The junction had 8 bases not matched to a gene; V was cut back by 4 bases and J by 6 bases. The CDR3 spells CASSSSGQGTQPQHF. In DNA, the CDR3 is TGTGCCAGCAGCTCCAGCGGACAGGGCACTCAGCCCCAGCATTTT.

The rearrangement joins TRBV5-4 to TRBJ2-7; 9 bases align to TRBD2. This CDR3 contains 15 residues. Germline CDR1 reads SGHNT; CDR2 reads YYREEE (reference sequence). J gave up 5 bases and V 4 bases, and 10 bases lay outside the gene matches. CDR3: CASSQTSGPIHEQYF. CDR3 DNA: TGTGCCAGCAGCCAAACTAGCGGGCCGATCCACGAGCAGTACTTC.

Concerning this clone itself: Mismatch with germline at one junction end may stem from a read error. The chain combines TRBV27 with TRBJ2-4; D is possibly TRBD2 (5 bases). This CDR3 has 16 amino acids. CDR1 is MNHEY, CDR2 SMNVEV, per germline (reference sequence). CDR3 sequence (DNA): TGTGCCAGCAGTTTAGGTCTTTTGCTAGCCAAAAACAGTCAGTACTTC. It is translated as CASSLGLLLAKNSQYF.

Here the CDR3 DNA reads TGCGCCAGCAGCTCCACTATGGGCCAAGAGACCCAGTACTTC. As protein: CASSSTMGQETQYF. This chain joins TRBV5-1 and TRBJ2-5, with unresolved D. V gave up 3 bases and J gave up 1 base, with 10 bases separating them. This CDR3 contains 14 residues. Germline V gives CDR1 SGHRS, CDR2 YFSETQ.

DNA of the CDR3: TGTGCCAGCAGCTTGGACAGCCGTGCCCCCGAGCAGTACTTC. Translating gives CASSLDSRAPEQYF. The rearrangement uses TRBV5-6 and TRBJ2-7; no definite D call. Germline CDR1 and CDR2: SGHDT and YYEEEE. Between the trimmed V and J ends, which lost 0 bases and 6 bases, there was a span of 13 bases. CDR3 length: 14 amino acids. The full variable domain, completed using reference TRBV5-6 and TRBJ2-7, is DAGVTQSPTHLIKTRGQQVTLRCSPKSGHDTVSWYQQALGQGPQFIFQYYEEEERQRGNFPDRFSGHQFPNYSSELNVNALLLGDSALYLCASSLDSRAPEQYFGPGTRLTVT.

The chain is built from TRBV7-3 and TRBJ2-5; TRBD2 aligns across 8 bases. There are 15 residues in the CDR3. J lost 5 bases, V lost 1 base, and 6 bases had no gene match. CDR1 and CDR2 (germline): SGHTA, FQGTGA. The CDR3 region is CASSLNGRAWETQYF. Written as DNA, the CDR3 is TGTGCCAGCAGCTTAAACGGGAGGGCCTGGGAGACCCAGTACTTC.

The chain carries TRBV7-9 and TRBJ2-3; possibly TRBD1 for D (6 bases). The CDR3 runs 16 residues. V lost 1 base to trimming and J lost 2 bases, with 13 bases between them. Germline CDR1 is SEHNR and CDR2 is FQNEAQ (reference sequence). The CDR3 protein is CASSLGVGQNTDTQYF. The CDR3 DNA is TGTGCCAGCAGCTTAGGGGTGGGACAAAACACAGATACGCAGTATTTT. Using reference TRBV7-9 and TRBJ2-3 for the parts outside the CDR3, the full variable domain is DTGVSQNPRHKITKRGQNVTFRCDPISEHNRLYWYRQTLGQGPEFLTYFQNEAQLEKSRLLSDRFSAERPKGSFSTLEIQRTEQGDSAMYLCASSLGVGQNTDTQYFGPGTRLTVL.

V and J are TRBV6-5 and TRBJ1-2, with a tentative D call TRBD1 (5 bases). V lost 7 bases to trimming and J lost 7 bases, with 19 bases between them. The germline V gene encodes CDR1 MNHEY and CDR2 SVGAGI. This CDR3 is built from 14 residues. CDR3 nucleotides: TGTGCCAGCACTAACGACGGAACCAGGGCTGGCTACACCTTC. Translation: CASTNDGTRAGYTF.

V gene TRBV7-3 combines with J gene TRBJ2-2, with TRBD2 matching over 12 bases. The trim removed 5 bases at V and 6 bases at J, leaving 7 bases unmatched. CDR3 length: 16 residues. CDR1 SGHTA and CDR2 FQGTGA come from the germline V gene. This CDR3 reads CASSLPSGRAAGELFF. In nucleotides, the CDR3 is TGTGCCAGCAGCCTGCCTAGCGGGAGGGCCGCCGGGGAGCTGTTTTTT. The variable domain in full, with the rest retrieved from reference TRBV7-3 and TRBJ2-2, is GAGVSQTPSNKVTEKGKYVELRCDPISGHTALYWYRQSLGQGPEFLIYFQGTGAADDSGLPNDRFFAVRPEGSVSTLKIQRTERGDSAVYLCASSLPSGRAAGELFFGEGSRLTVL.

This clone was seen only a few times. The chain links TRBV14 to TRBJ1-4; D possibly corresponds to TRBD1 (5 bases). The CDR3 length is 13 residues. CDR1 and CDR2 from the germline V gene are SGHDN and FVKESK. Between the trimmed V and J ends, which lost 5 bases and 5 bases, there was a span of 9 bases. This chain's CDR3 is CASSAGLNEKLFF. DNA for the CDR3: TGTGCCAGCAGCGCGGGACTGAATGAAAAACTGTTTTTT.

This clone was seen just once. CDR3 DNA sequence: TGTGCCAGCAGCGCAGGACAGGGGGCTAGGAACTATGGCTACACCTTC. Protein sequence: CASSAGQGARNYGYTF. The V call is TRBV7-2, the J call TRBJ1-2, with 11 positions matching TRBD1. V shed 5 bases, J shed 2 bases, and the junction held 7 bases outside the gene matches. Looked up from germline, CDR1 is SGHTA and CDR2 is FQGNSA. The CDR3 runs to 16 residues.

V usage is TRBV6-5 and J usage is TRBJ2-7; D perhaps matches TRBD2 (5 bases). The CDR3 consists of 14 residues. CDR1 is MNHEY, CDR2 SVGAGI, per germline. V shed 8 bases and J shed 5 bases, with 19 bases lying between them. The CDR3 DNA is TGTGCCAGCGCCCGGCACTGGGAGCAGGACGAGCAGTACTTC. It yields the protein CASARHWEQDEQYF.

This sequence joins TRBV29-1 and TRBJ2-1, with 9 bases lining up with TRBD2. The CDR3 sequence is 16 residues long. The V gene end was trimmed by 2 bases and the J gene end by 9 bases; junction bases not matched to a gene: 14. Germline assignment: CDR1 SQVTM and CDR2 ANQGSEA. DNA for the CDR3: TGCAGCGTTGAACTAGCGGGAATTGGGGTTGAGGGTGAGCAGTTCTTC. It specifies CSVELAGIGVEGEQFF.